These 7 T cell receptor beta chains originate from one sample sequenced in a study of graft-versus-host responses after intestinal transplantation. Clones were read by immunoSEQ multiplex PCR, and TCRdb kept only the in-frame ones, dropping some. The data contain about 93,000 clones, about 93% of them singletons. No antigen is known for these receptors. The specimen comprised unstimulated CD8+ T cells sorted from spleen or lymph node cells, sampled before intestinal transplant. These receptors were taken from a human donor who received an intestinal transplant.

V and J are TRBV7-9 and TRBJ1-5; 9 bases fit TRBD1. This CDR3 has 17 residues. Germline values: CDR1 SEHNR, CDR2 FQNEAQ (reference sequence). After removal of 1 base from V and 2 bases from J, the junction contained 6 bases not matched to a gene. The CDR3 protein is CASSLGTGAGRNQPQHF. DNA for the CDR3: TGTGCCAGCAGCTTAGGGACAGGGGCCGGTCGCAATCAGCCCCAGCATTTT.

The V and J genes are TRBV6-1 and TRBJ1-1, with 7 bases aligning to TRBD1. Germline CDR1 is MNHNS and CDR2 is SASEGT. V shed 7 bases, J shed 4 bases, and the junction held 9 bases outside the gene matches. CDR3 length: 14 amino acids. CDR3 in DNA: TGTGCCAGCACCCGAGAGGGGGCTGGCACTGAAGCTTTCTTT. This encodes CASTREGAGTEAFF.

This sequence joins TRBV6-5 and TRBJ2-7, with 11 bases matching TRBD2. The CDR3 has 14 residues. Germline trimming cut 5 bases from V and 2 bases from J; bases unmatched to any gene: 2. Germline CDR1 reads MNHEY; CDR2 reads SVGAGI. As DNA, the CDR3 is TGTGCCAGCAGTCGACTAGCGGGGACCTACGAGCAGTACTTC. Protein product: CASSRLAGTYEQYF.

This clone was observed once. The chain carries TRBV9 and TRBJ2-2; 8 bases match TRBD2. The CDR3 has 18 residues. Germline CDR1 is SGDLS and CDR2 is YYNGEE. V gave up 4 bases and J gave up 1 base; unmatched junction bases: 12. CDR3 sequence (DNA): TGTGCCAGCAGCCCCGGGGGGGGGCTAGCGGGGAACACCGGGGAGCTGTTTTTT. Translating it yields CASSPGGGLAGNTGELFF.

A few counts support this clone. J is TRBJ2-7 and V is TRBV5-5; D is undetermined. V lost 3 bases and J 1 base, leaving 2 bases between the germline ends. Germline-derived CDR1 and CDR2 are SGHKS and YYEKEE (reference sequence). CDR3 length: 11 residues. The DNA for the CDR3 is TGTGCCAGCAGCTCTTCCTACGAGCAGTACTTC. This gives the protein CASSSSYEQYF.

The chain joins TRBV13 to TRBJ2-6; the match to TRBD2 covers 7 bases. The V gene end was trimmed by 4 bases and the J gene end by 0 bases; junction bases not matched to a gene: 9. The CDR3 consists of 18 residues. Germline-derived CDR1 and CDR2 are PRHDT and FYEKMQ (reference sequence). CDR3 sequence: CASSSRVAGPSGANVLTF. As DNA, the CDR3 is TGTGCCAGCAGCTCCCGGGTAGCGGGTCCCTCTGGGGCCAACGTCCTGACTTTC.

This clone was recorded only once. This rearrangement joins TRBV15 to TRBJ2-7, with 7 bases aligning to TRBD1. The CDR3 sequence is 13 residues long. The junction had 6 bases not matched to a gene; V was cut back by 5 bases and J by 5 bases. Germline V gene sequence: CDR1 LNHNV, CDR2 YYDKDF (reference sequence). This CDR3 reads CATSGGQFDEQYF. The CDR3 DNA reads TGTGCCACCAGCGGGGGACAGTTCGACGAGCAGTACTTC.